These T cell receptor beta chains were read from a single sample in a study of T-cell memory formation after mild COVID-19. TCRdb fed the 5' RACE reads into MiXCR, producing one record per CDR3 protein. The sample yields about 400,000 distinct CDR3 sequences, around 14% seen once. Sequenced input: PBMCs or a T cell subset sorted from them (not recorded which). The source is a young man who had mild COVID-19 (a few samples of this study predate the infection). Cell type and time point are not known. Both conserved end residues are part of each CDR3. The order of the fields is clone size, J gene, V gene, D gene, CDR3 DNA, CDR3 protein. The D gene is left open where the match is weak. Expanded clones get a size class; other rows say once, few or many, or leave the size out.

clone_size: .
j_call: TRBJ2-4
v_call: TRBV2
d_call: .
cdr3_nt: TGTGCCAGCAGGGTGGCAGATTCAAACATTCAGTACTTC
cdr3_aa: CASRVADSNIQYF

clone_size: few
j_call: TRBJ1-2
v_call: TRBV3-1
d_call: .
cdr3_nt: TGTGCCAGCAGCCAGGGTGAGGCCAATGGCTACACCTTC
cdr3_aa: CASSQGEANGYTF

clone_size: few
j_call: TRBJ2-1
v_call: TRBV7-9
d_call: TRBD2
cdr3_nt: TGTGCCAGCAGCCGTAGCGGGGGGTGGTACAATGAGCAGTTCTTC
cdr3_aa: CASSRSGGWYNEQFF

clone_size: .
j_call: TRBJ1-4
v_call: TRBV25-1
d_call: TRBD1
cdr3_nt: TGTGCCAGCAGTGACCCCGGACAGGGAACTGGAAAACTGTTTTTT
cdr3_aa: CASSDPGQGTGKLFF

clone_size: .
j_call: TRBJ2-1
v_call: TRBV5-1
d_call: TRBD2
cdr3_nt: TGCGCCAGCAGCCCATCGAGGGTAGCGGGAAACAATGAGCAGTTCTTC
cdr3_aa: CASSPSRVAGNNEQFF

clone_size: .
j_call: TRBJ1-2
v_call: TRBV27
d_call: .
cdr3_nt: TGTGCCAGCAGTTCCACGGCATCCCAGGGTGTGGGCTACACCTTC
cdr3_aa: CASSSTASQGVGYTF

clone_size: few
j_call: TRBJ2-1
v_call: TRBV12-3/TRBV12-4
d_call: TRBD1
cdr3_nt: TGTGCCAGCAGCCCTGAGAACAGGGGGCATAATGAGCAGTTCTTC
cdr3_aa: CASSPENRGHNEQFF

clone_size: .
j_call: TRBJ2-7
v_call: TRBV5-5
d_call: TRBD1
cdr3_nt: TGTGCCAGCAGCTTAGACAGGGGGTATCGTGAGCAGTACTTC
cdr3_aa: CASSLDRGYREQYF

clone_size: .
j_call: TRBJ2-3
v_call: TRBV12-3/TRBV12-4
d_call: .
cdr3_nt: TGTGCCAGCAGTACAAACAGGATCACAGATACGCAGTATTTT
cdr3_aa: CASSTNRITDTQYF

clone_size: .
j_call: TRBJ1-2
v_call: TRBV11-2
d_call: .
cdr3_nt: TGTGCCAGCAGCCGCACAGGCGCTAACTATGGCTACACCTTC
cdr3_aa: CASSRTGANYGYTF

clone_size: .
j_call: TRBJ2-7
v_call: TRBV6-5
d_call: TRBD1
cdr3_nt: TGTGCCAGCAGTTCGCTCCCCGGACAGGGGAGGTACGAGCAGTACTTC
cdr3_aa: CASSSLPGQGRYEQYF

clone_size: .
j_call: TRBJ2-3
v_call: TRBV12-3/TRBV12-4
d_call: TRBD1
cdr3_nt: TGTGCCAGCCACAGGGGGCAAGCAGATACGCAGTATTTT
cdr3_aa: CASHRGQADTQYF

clone_size: few
j_call: TRBJ2-5
v_call: TRBV4-2
d_call: TRBD2
cdr3_nt: TGTGCCAGCAGCCAAGATCCCACTAGCGGGGGAGAGACCCAGTACTTC
cdr3_aa: CASSQDPTSGGETQYF

clone_size: .
j_call: TRBJ2-2
v_call: TRBV12-5
d_call: .
cdr3_nt: TGTGCTAGTGGTTTTGGTCAGGAGGCAGACTCTTACAACACCGGGGAGCTGTTTTTT
cdr3_aa: CASGFGQEADSYNTGELFF

clone_size: .
j_call: TRBJ2-1
v_call: TRBV12-3/TRBV12-4
d_call: TRBD2
cdr3_nt: TGTGCCAGCAGTTCTCAGCGGGGTGAGCAGTTCTTC
cdr3_aa: CASSSQRGEQFF

clone_size: .
j_call: TRBJ1-1
v_call: TRBV5-1
d_call: .
cdr3_nt: TGCGCCAGCGGCGCAGGACAGTCCCTGGGGGACACTGAAGCTTTCTTT
cdr3_aa: CASGAGQSLGDTEAFF

clone_size: .
j_call: TRBJ2-6
v_call: TRBV2
d_call: .
cdr3_nt: TGTGCCAGCAGTGGCGGAGGGGGGACCCACTCTGGGGCCAACGTCCTGACTTTC
cdr3_aa: CASSGGGGTHSGANVLTF

clone_size: .
j_call: TRBJ1-1
v_call: TRBV12-5
d_call: .
cdr3_nt: TGTGCTAGTGCCCCAGGGGAGGGGTTCGCTGAAGCTTTCTTT
cdr3_aa: CASAPGEGFAEAFF

clone_size: .
j_call: TRBJ1-1
v_call: TRBV19
d_call: .
cdr3_nt: TGTGCCAGTAGTAAACAGGGATTTTACACTGAAGCTTTCTTT
cdr3_aa: CASSKQGFYTEAFF

clone_size: .
j_call: TRBJ1-5
v_call: TRBV12-3/TRBV12-4
d_call: .
cdr3_nt: TGTGCCAGCAGACGCAGCCGGGACGGGCTCTATAGCAATCAGCCCCAGCATTTT
cdr3_aa: CASRRSRDGLYSNQPQHF

clone_size: .
j_call: TRBJ1-1
v_call: TRBV27
d_call: .
cdr3_nt: TGTGCCAGCACCCTCGTCGTAGGGGCTGAAGCTTTCTTT
cdr3_aa: CASTLVVGAEAFF

clone_size: many
j_call: TRBJ1-3
v_call: TRBV7-9
d_call: .
cdr3_nt: TGTGCCAGCACCGCTCGGCGGGGGAACACCATATATTTT
cdr3_aa: CASTARRGNTIYF

clone_size: few
j_call: TRBJ2-7
v_call: TRBV11-2
d_call: TRBD2
cdr3_nt: TGTGCCAGCAGCCCTCCCCGGGGGGGTTGGGAGCAGTACTTC
cdr3_aa: CASSPPRGGWEQYF

clone_size: .
j_call: TRBJ2-3
v_call: TRBV20-1
d_call: TRBD2
cdr3_nt: TGCAGTGCTACGTCGGTTAGCGGGGGAGCAGATACGCAGTATTTT
cdr3_aa: CSATSVSGGADTQYF

clone_size: few
j_call: TRBJ2-5
v_call: TRBV28
d_call: TRBD1
cdr3_nt: TGTGCCAGCAGTCCGCCACAGGGGCCACGAGACGAGACCCAGTACTTC
cdr3_aa: CASSPPQGPRDETQYF

clone_size: .
j_call: TRBJ1-6
v_call: TRBV6-1
d_call: .
cdr3_nt: TGTGCCAGCAGTGAAGGATTTGACAGTTCACCCCTCCACTTT
cdr3_aa: CASSEGFDSSPLHF

clone_size: few
j_call: TRBJ1-5
v_call: TRBV7-8
d_call: .
cdr3_nt: TGTGCCAGCAGCTCACGAACAGGGACTAGCAATCAGCCCCAGCATTTT
cdr3_aa: CASSSRTGTSNQPQHF

clone_size: few
j_call: TRBJ1-2
v_call: TRBV12-3/TRBV12-4
d_call: .
cdr3_nt: TGTGCCAGTTTCTCAGGGGCTAACTATGGCTACACCTTC
cdr3_aa: CASFSGANYGYTF

clone_size: few
j_call: TRBJ2-2
v_call: TRBV4-1
d_call: .
cdr3_nt: TGCGCCAGCAGCCAAGAGTCAGGGGAGACCGGGGAGCTGTTTTTT
cdr3_aa: CASSQESGETGELFF

clone_size: few
j_call: TRBJ2-7
v_call: TRBV18
d_call: .
cdr3_nt: TGTGCCAGCTCAACAACATATGGCAGGGGCTTATACGAGCAGTACTTC
cdr3_aa: CASSTTYGRGLYEQYF

clone_size: .
j_call: TRBJ1-4
v_call: TRBV6-5
d_call: .
cdr3_nt: TGTGCCAGCAGCCCTTACAGGTTCGGGGGCGATGATGAAAAACTGTTTTTT
cdr3_aa: CASSPYRFGGDDEKLFF

clone_size: .
j_call: TRBJ2-7
v_call: TRBV6-5
d_call: .
cdr3_nt: TGTGCCAGCAGTCATGACAGTTCACCAACCTACGAGCAGTACTTC
cdr3_aa: CASSHDSSPTYEQYF

clone_size: few
j_call: TRBJ2-3
v_call: TRBV10-3
d_call: .
cdr3_nt: TGTGCCATCAGTGGGGGACGGGACACCACGCACCCTAGCACAGATACGCAGTATTTT
cdr3_aa: CAISGGRDTTHPSTDTQYF

clone_size: .
j_call: TRBJ1-1
v_call: TRBV6-5
d_call: TRBD1
cdr3_nt: TGTGCCAGCAGCCGCACGGGACAGGGAGGAACTGAAGCTTTCTTT
cdr3_aa: CASSRTGQGGTEAFF

clone_size: many
j_call: TRBJ2-1
v_call: TRBV5-1
d_call: TRBD2
cdr3_nt: TGCGCCAGCAGCTTGGCCGGGCTAGCGGGGGGGCCAGGTGAGCAGTTCTTC
cdr3_aa: CASSLAGLAGGPGEQFF

clone_size: many
j_call: TRBJ2-3
v_call: TRBV9
d_call: .
cdr3_nt: TGTGCCAGCAGCTCCGTTGGACTTTCAGATACGCAGTATTTT
cdr3_aa: CASSSVGLSDTQYF

clone_size: many
j_call: TRBJ2-2
v_call: TRBV7-2
d_call: TRBD1
cdr3_nt: TGTGCCAGCAGCCGGGACAGGAGGACCGGGGAGCTGTTTTTT
cdr3_aa: CASSRDRRTGELFF

clone_size: many
j_call: TRBJ2-5
v_call: TRBV5-1
d_call: .
cdr3_nt: TGCGCCAGCAGCCTGGCACGGGTCGAGGCCCAGTACTTC
cdr3_aa: CASSLARVEAQYF

clone_size: .
j_call: TRBJ2-5
v_call: TRBV12-3/TRBV12-4
d_call: TRBD2
cdr3_nt: TGTGCCAGCAGTTTTGGGGGGGTCGGAGGGGAGACCCAGTACTTC
cdr3_aa: CASSFGGVGGETQYF

clone_size: few
j_call: TRBJ2-7
v_call: TRBV12-3/TRBV12-4
d_call: .
cdr3_nt: TGTGCCGCTGGGGGTTTTCAGTACTTC
cdr3_aa: CAAGGFQYF

clone_size: .
j_call: TRBJ1-2
v_call: TRBV6-5
d_call: .
cdr3_nt: TGTGCCAGCAGTTATAATGTATACAGGGCGGAAGACTATGGCTACACCTTC
cdr3_aa: CASSYNVYRAEDYGYTF

clone_size: .
j_call: TRBJ2-1
v_call: TRBV29-1
d_call: .
cdr3_nt: TGCAGCGTTTCTCATTCCTACAATGAGCAGTTCTTC
cdr3_aa: CSVSHSYNEQFF

clone_size: .
j_call: TRBJ2-3
v_call: TRBV20-1
d_call: .
cdr3_nt: TGCAGTGCTACGCCTGTGACTAGATCCCGCACAGATACGCAGTATTTT
cdr3_aa: CSATPVTRSRTDTQYF

clone_size: .
j_call: TRBJ2-5
v_call: TRBV28
d_call: .
cdr3_nt: TGTGCCAGCAGCACACTCACCACCCTCGAGACCCAGTACTTC
cdr3_aa: CASSTLTTLETQYF

clone_size: many
j_call: TRBJ2-7
v_call: TRBV5-1
d_call: .
cdr3_nt: TGCGCCAGCAGCTTGTCTTACTACGAGCAGTACTTC
cdr3_aa: CASSLSYYEQYF

clone_size: many
j_call: TRBJ2-5
v_call: TRBV5-1
d_call: .
cdr3_nt: TGCGCCAGCTTGGCGGACGGGATGGAGACCCAGTACTTC
cdr3_aa: CASLADGMETQYF

clone_size: few
j_call: TRBJ1-2
v_call: TRBV6-1
d_call: TRBD1
cdr3_nt: TGTGCCAGCAGTGAAGGACCCTACAGGGGGCTTGAAGGCTACACCTTC
cdr3_aa: CASSEGPYRGLEGYTF

clone_size: .
j_call: TRBJ2-7
v_call: TRBV6-1
d_call: .
cdr3_nt: TGTGCCACTCTACAACAATTTATCGCCTACGAGCAGTACTTC
cdr3_aa: CATLQQFIAYEQYF

clone_size: .
j_call: TRBJ1-1
v_call: TRBV4-1
d_call: .
cdr3_nt: TGCGCCAGCAGCCAAACCTCGACAGATACTGAAGCTTTCTTT
cdr3_aa: CASSQTSTDTEAFF

clone_size: few
j_call: TRBJ2-3
v_call: TRBV20-1
d_call: .
cdr3_nt: TGCAGTGCTAGAGCAGGGACGACAGATACGCAGTATTTT
cdr3_aa: CSARAGTTDTQYF

clone_size: .
j_call: TRBJ1-2
v_call: TRBV4-3
d_call: .
cdr3_nt: TGCGCCAGCAGCCAAGTAGGGTCTGGCCACTATGGCTACACCTTC
cdr3_aa: CASSQVGSGHYGYTF

clone_size: .
j_call: TRBJ1-2
v_call: TRBV5-1
d_call: TRBD1
cdr3_nt: TGCGCCAGCAGCCTACGGACAGGGCCTCCTAACTATGGCTACACCTTC
cdr3_aa: CASSLRTGPPNYGYTF

clone_size: .
j_call: TRBJ2-5
v_call: TRBV10-3
d_call: .
cdr3_nt: TGTGCCATCAGCCCGACAGAGTACCAAGAGACCCAGTACTTC
cdr3_aa: CAISPTEYQETQYF

clone_size: few
j_call: TRBJ2-2
v_call: TRBV7-2
d_call: .
cdr3_nt: TGTGCCAGCAGCCCCGGGACCCACACCGGGGAGCTGTTTTTT
cdr3_aa: CASSPGTHTGELFF

clone_size: many
j_call: TRBJ1-1
v_call: TRBV12-3/TRBV12-4
d_call: TRBD1
cdr3_nt: TGTGCCAGCAGTCCCCGACAGGGAAACACTGAAGCTTTCTTT
cdr3_aa: CASSPRQGNTEAFF

clone_size: many
j_call: TRBJ2-3
v_call: TRBV7-2
d_call: .
cdr3_nt: TGTGCCAGCAGCGCGGGCTACACAGATACGCAGTATTTT
cdr3_aa: CASSAGYTDTQYF

clone_size: .
j_call: TRBJ2-7
v_call: TRBV9
d_call: .
cdr3_nt: TGTGCCAGCAGCGTAGTAGGGACCACCTACGAGCAGTACTTC
cdr3_aa: CASSVVGTTYEQYF

clone_size: .
j_call: TRBJ2-2
v_call: TRBV29-1
d_call: .
cdr3_nt: TGCAGCGTGACGGACAGCAACACCGGGGAGCTGTTTTTT
cdr3_aa: CSVTDSNTGELFF

clone_size: .
j_call: TRBJ2-3
v_call: TRBV4-2
d_call: .
cdr3_nt: TGTGCCAGCAGCCGCCTGTCTGGCGGGGCCACAGATACGCAGTATTTT
cdr3_aa: CASSRLSGGATDTQYF

clone_size: .
j_call: TRBJ2-1
v_call: TRBV5-6
d_call: .
cdr3_nt: TGTGCCAGCAGTTGGGGGGCGCCAGCTTACAATGAGCAGTTCTTC
cdr3_aa: CASSWGAPAYNEQFF